This entry lists 31 T cell receptor beta chains sequenced from one sample in a study of response to subunit inactivated influenza vaccine. Using its own MiXCR run on the RT-PCR reads, TCRdb lists one record per CDR3 protein. The data show 700,000 to 900,000 distinct CDR3 sequences, roughly 20% seen once. Sequences were derived from PBMCs from blood, sampled roughly 5 days after vaccination. The receptors here all came from a man in his forties or fifties who received an inactivated influenza vaccine.

This clonotype was seen only a few times. The rearrangement uses TRBV12-3 or TRBV12-4 and TRBJ2-1; TRBD2 matches 16 bases. This CDR3 spans 15 amino acids. The V gene end was trimmed by 8 bases and the J gene end by 10 bases; junction bases not matched to a gene: 8. CDR3 coding DNA: TGTGCCAGCGGGACTAGCGGGAGGGCCTTTTGGGAGCAGTTCTTC. As protein: CASGTSGRAFWEQFF.

The chain links TRBV7-3 to TRBJ2-1; 7 bases fit TRBD2. Germline V lookup: CDR1 SGHTA, CDR2 FQGTGA. The CDR3 is made up of 15 amino acids. J was trimmed by 5 bases and V by 5 bases; bases with no gene match: 9. The CDR3 DNA sequence: TGTGCCAGCAGCCACCACAGCGGGAAGAACAATGAGCAGTTCTTC. Translating gives CASSHHSGKNNEQFF.

The chain employs TRBV7-2 and TRBJ1-4; D might be TRBD1 (5 bases). The CDR3 covers 17 residues. CDR1 is SGHTA, CDR2 FQGNSA, per germline. The V end lost 1 base, the J end lost 5 bases, and 17 bases lay between the germline ends. DNA of the CDR3: TGTGCCAGCAGCTTAGGATGGGTGGGGCTGGGAAATGAAAAACTGTTTTTT. Amino acid sequence: CASSLGWVGLGNEKLFF.

The rearrangement uses TRBV5-1 and TRBJ2-5, with 10 positions matching TRBD1. The CDR3 has 15 amino acids. V was clipped by 4 bases and J by 7 bases; unmatched bases: 10. CDR1 is SGHRS, CDR2 YFSETQ, per germline. The CDR3 DNA is TGCGCCAGCAGCCCAGGGACAGGGGAATTCGGGACCCAGTACTTC. Protein: CASSPGTGEFGTQYF.

The V and J genes are TRBV7-2 and TRBJ2-7; 8 nucleotides line up with TRBD2. The CDR3 has 18 residues. Germline V gene data show CDR1 as SGHTA and CDR2 as FQGNSA. Unmatched junction bases numbered 13, after V lost 0 bases and J lost 3 bases. The CDR3 loop reads CASSLAGDGRAVFYEQYF. The CDR3 DNA reads as TGTGCCAGCAGCTTAGCCGGGGACGGGAGGGCCGTGTTCTACGAGCAGTACTTC.

The V and J genes are TRBV6-1 and TRBJ1-1; D is perhaps TRBD1 (5 bases). CDR1 is MNHNS, CDR2 SASEGT, per germline. V was pared by 6 bases and J by 2 bases, with 13 bases between. This CDR3 has 14 residues. As DNA, the CDR3 is TGTGCCAGCAGGGGTGGGACGGCAAACACTGAAGCTTTCTTT. This gives the protein CASRGGTANTEAFF.

Only a few counts were recorded for this clonotype. This chain links TRBV7-9 with TRBJ2-1, with TRBD1 identical over 11 bases. The CDR3 is made up of 15 amino acids. V shed 5 bases and J 6 bases; nucleotides not matched to a gene: 6. Germline CDR1 is SEHNR and CDR2 is FQNEAQ (reference sequence). CDR3 amino acids: CASSPGQGGVNEQFF. The CDR3 nucleotides are TGTGCCAGCAGCCCGGGACAGGGGGGGGTCAATGAGCAGTTCTTC.

The chain carries TRBV6-5 and TRBJ2-7; 7 bases are a match to TRBD1. V shed 4 bases and J 3 bases; nucleotides not matched to a gene: 12. CDR1 is MNHEY, CDR2 SVGAGI, per germline. The CDR3 has 16 residues. The CDR3 region is CASSLNRDSVFYEQYF. Here the CDR3 DNA reads TGTGCCAGCAGTTTAAACCGGGACAGCGTCTTCTACGAGCAGTACTTC.

This clonotype occurred a few times. This chain uses TRBV12-3 or TRBV12-4 with TRBJ2-6, with D uncertain. With 5 bases removed from V and 4 bases from J, the gap between germline ends came to 12 bases. This CDR3 is built from 15 residues. CDR3 bases: TGTGCCAGCAGTCGCCGACTGTGGGGGGCCAACGTCCTGACTTTC. Translating gives CASSRRLWGANVLTF.

The genes are TRBV3-1 and TRBJ2-1; D ambiguous. This CDR3 is built from 14 residues. Looked up from germline, CDR1 is LGHDT and CDR2 is YNNKEL (reference sequence). The V end lost 4 bases, the J end lost 8 bases, and 15 bases lay between the germline ends. CDR3 amino acids: CASSPTTLSHEQFF. The DNA for the CDR3 is TGTGCCAGCAGCCCTACCACCCTTAGCCATGAGCAGTTCTTC.

This chain joins TRBV27 and TRBJ2-3; D is uncertain. Germline V gives CDR1 MNHEY, CDR2 SMNVEV (reference sequence). Trimming left V 6 bases short and J 7 bases short, with 14 bases between. The CDR3 totals 13 residues. CDR3 sequence reads: CASRSQNTNTQYF. CDR3 sequence (DNA): TGTGCCAGCAGATCACAAAACACGAATACGCAGTATTTT.

This rearrangement joins TRBV20-1 to TRBJ2-7; D not certain. Germline V gene data show CDR1 as DFQATT and CDR2 as SNEGSKA (reference sequence). V gave up 2 bases and J gave up 4 bases, with 12 bases separating them. CDR3 length: 13 amino acids. CDR3 bases: TGCAGTGCTAGAAGCCCGGCAGGTTACGAGCAGTACTTC. Its translation is CSARSPAGYEQYF.

DNA for the CDR3: TGCGCCAGCAGCTACGGGACTAGCGGGGGGGCCTACGAGCAGTACTTC. The encoded protein is CASSYGTSGGAYEQYF. The chain has TRBV5-1 and TRBJ2-7, with 16 positions matching TRBD2. Per the germline V gene, CDR1 is SGHRS and CDR2 is YFSETQ. The ends lost 3 bases at V and 2 bases at J; junction bases unmatched: 2. This CDR3 is 16 amino acids long.

The chain joins TRBV27 to TRBJ2-7, with D tentatively TRBD1 or TRBD2 (6 bases each). V was trimmed by 3 bases and J by 7 bases, leaving 16 bases between them. Looked up from germline, CDR1 is MNHEY and CDR2 is SMNVEV (reference sequence). The CDR3 runs 14 residues. CDR3 in DNA: TGTGCCAGCAGTTTTTACGACAGGAGGGGAGAGCAGTACTTC. This gives the protein CASSFYDRRGEQYF.

This chain joins TRBV6-6 and TRBJ1-2; unclear D gene. Trimming shortened V by 6 bases and J by 5 bases, and 13 bases separated the two germline ends. From germline, CDR1 is MNHNY and CDR2 SVGAGI (reference sequence). This CDR3 is built from 13 residues. CDR3: CASRLPLGYGYTF. The CDR3 nucleotides are TGTGCCAGCAGGTTACCTTTAGGGTATGGCTACACCTTC.

This clonotype was seen more than once but under ten times. The chain links TRBV10-2 to TRBJ2-7, with no clear D. There are 13 residues in the CDR3. The ends were cut back, 2 bases at V and 3 bases at J, with 8 bases in the middle. Germline V gene lookup returns CDR1 WSHSY and CDR2 SAAADI. CDR3 nucleotide sequence: TGCGCCAGCAGTGAGAACGGTGGCTACGAGCAGTACTTC. It encodes CASSENGGYEQYF.

This clonotype was seen a handful of times. This chain joins TRBV6-2 or TRBV6-3 and TRBJ2-1, with 12 bases lining up with TRBD2. Germline V lookup: CDR1 MNHEY, CDR2 SVGEGT. CDR3 length: 16 amino acids. Trimming at V came to 5 bases and at J to 3 bases, leaving 5 bases not matched to a gene. CDR3 coding DNA: TGTGCCAGCAGTATGAGGACTAGCGGGAACTACAATGAGCAGTTCTTC. Residues: CASSMRTSGNYNEQFF.

This chain uses TRBV7-2 with TRBJ1-2; 10 bases are shared with TRBD1. This CDR3 has 13 residues. Germline V gene sequence: CDR1 SGHTA, CDR2 FQGNSA. The ends lost 5 bases at V and 7 bases at J; junction bases unmatched: 4. This CDR3 reads CASSRQGALGYTF. Here the CDR3 DNA reads TGTGCCAGCAGCCGACAGGGGGCACTTGGCTACACCTTC.

This clonotype was seen more than once but under ten times. The chain joins TRBV12-3 or TRBV12-4 to TRBJ2-1; D gene unclear. The CDR3 totals 14 residues. The V gene lost 4 bases and the J gene lost 3 bases, with 10 bases spanning the gap. CDR3 nucleotides: TGTGCCAGCAGTTCCACGACGGGCTACAATGAGCAGTTCTTC. Protein product: CASSSTTGYNEQFF.

The J gene is TRBJ1-2, the V gene TRBV6-2 or TRBV6-3; 7 bases agree with TRBD1. This CDR3 has 13 amino acids. Germline V gives CDR1 MNHEY, CDR2 SVGEGT. The trim removed 5 bases at V and 3 bases at J, leaving 3 bases unmatched. As DNA, the CDR3 is TGTGCCAGCAGTCACGGGACAGACTATGGCTACACCTTC. This encodes CASSHGTDYGYTF.

The chain couples TRBV6-1 to TRBJ2-1; no firm D call. The germline V gene has CDR1 MNHNS and CDR2 SASEGT. V was cut by 6 bases and J by 4 bases, with 13 bases left in between. This CDR3 has 14 amino acids. The CDR3 sequence: CASRASLMYNEQFF. DNA for the CDR3: TGTGCCAGCAGGGCCTCCCTCATGTACAATGAGCAGTTCTTC.

The table lists this clonotype with a few counts. The chain has TRBV13 and TRBJ2-4; 14 nucleotides agree with TRBD2. V gave up 0 bases and J gave up 1 base; unmatched junction bases: 2. Looked up from germline, CDR1 is PRHDT and CDR2 is FYEKMQ (reference sequence). The CDR3 has 18 residues. The CDR3 reads CASSLGTSGGAAKNIQYF. The DNA for the CDR3 is TGTGCCAGCAGCTTAGGGACTAGCGGGGGGGCCGCCAAAAACATTCAGTACTTC.

The chain recombines TRBV6-2 or TRBV6-3 with TRBJ2-1; TRBD2 might be the D (6 bases). CDR1 is MNHEY, CDR2 SVGEGT, per germline. This CDR3 spans 15 amino acids. V was pared by 8 bases and J by 3 bases, with 17 bases between. CDR3: CASRAGGGYYNEQFF. CDR3 bases: TGTGCCAGCCGAGCCGGGGGAGGCTACTACAATGAGCAGTTCTTC.

Many counts were recorded for this clonotype. The chain is built from TRBV12-3 or TRBV12-4 and TRBJ1-5, with TRBD1 matching over 7 bases. The length of the CDR3 is 12 residues. Trimming removed 4 bases from V and 12 bases from J; junction bases left unmatched: 6. CDR3 amino acids: CASSSGDSIQHF. For the CDR3, the DNA is TGTGCCAGCAGTTCCGGGGACAGCATCCAGCATTTT.

This rearrangement joins TRBV27 to TRBJ1-5; no reliable D call. CDR3 length: 13 residues. From germline, CDR1 is MNHEY and CDR2 SMNVEV (reference sequence). Trimming cost V 4 bases and J 5 bases, with 9 bases left between them. For the CDR3, the DNA is TGTGCCAGCAGTTCGTTCTCTTATCAGCCCCAGCATTTT. Its translation: CASSSFSYQPQHF.

V gene TRBV4-3 combines with J gene TRBJ2-1, with no clear D. V was clipped by 1 base and J by 8 bases, with 12 bases between them. Germline CDR1 and CDR2: LGHNA and YSLEER. The CDR3 extends over 14 amino acids. Here the CDR3 reads CASSQVFESDEQFF. CDR3 in DNA: TGCGCCAGCAGCCAAGTTTTTGAATCGGATGAGCAGTTCTTC.

This clonotype was counted between two and nine times. This chain connects TRBV5-6 to TRBJ2-1, with 7 nucleotides matching TRBD1. Germline CDR1 reads SGHDT; CDR2 reads YYEEEE. V lost 6 bases to trimming and J lost 10 bases; unmatched junction nucleotides: 16. The CDR3 contains 15 residues. The CDR3 here is CASTLKPGTAFEQFF. The CDR3 bases are TGTGCCAGCACTCTAAAGCCCGGGACAGCCTTCGAGCAGTTCTTC.

The V gene is TRBV12-3 or TRBV12-4, the J gene TRBJ2-7; 9 nucleotides match TRBD1. V dropped 6 bases and J dropped 3; count of bases not matched to a gene: 9. CDR3 length equals 15 residues. The CDR3 region is CASSQGQGGYYEQYF. The CDR3 DNA sequence: TGTGCCAGCAGCCAGGGACAGGGAGGCTACTACGAGCAGTACTTC.

The V gene is TRBV7-2, the J gene TRBJ2-2, with D unresolved. Per germline, CDR1 SGHTA and CDR2 FQGNSA. With 3 bases removed from V and 9 bases from J, the gap between germline ends came to 14 bases. This CDR3 region has 14 residues. The CDR3 bases are TGTGCCAGCAGCTTTACTACAGCCGGGCGGGAGCTGTTTTTT. As protein: CASSFTTAGRELFF. The full variable domain, completed using reference TRBV7-2 and TRBJ2-2, is GAGVSQSPSNKVTEKGKDVELRCDPISGHTALYWYRQSLGQGLEFLIYFQGNSAPDKSGLPSDRFSAERTGGSVSTLTIQRTQQEDSAVYLCASSFTTAGRELFFGEGSRLTVL.

CDR3 protein: CASSLETGGRNEQFF. The CDR3, as DNA: TGCGCCAGCAGCTTGGAGACAGGGGGCCGCAATGAGCAGTTCTTC. The V gene is TRBV5-1, the J gene TRBJ2-1, with TRBD1 matching 10 bases. This CDR3 contains 15 residues. Looked up from germline, CDR1 is SGHRS and CDR2 is YFSETQ. The V segment lost 0 bases and the J segment 6 bases; nucleotides outside the gene matches: 3.

This clonotype was seen many times. The rearrangement uses TRBV4-3 and TRBJ2-7, with D unclear. The CDR3 loop spans 12 amino acids. V lost 0 bases, J lost 7 bases, and 7 bases lay in between. Germline CDR1 reads LGHNA; CDR2 reads YSLEER. CDR3 in DNA: TGCGCCAGCAGCCAAGATCGCCAGGAGCAGTACTTC. Protein product: CASSQDRQEQYF.